What follows are 8 T cell receptor beta chains derived from one specimen sequenced in a study of vaccination and CD4 T cells after COVID-19. TCRdb reprocessed the PCR reads via MiXCR and lists one record per CDR3 protein. Of tens of thousands of distinct CDR3 sequences detected, roughly 50% appear once; the ten largest clones hold about 5.3%. Indicated time point: late sampling 161 to 241 days after vaccination in three convalescent patients. The sequencing here drew on CD4+ T cells from blood, taken about 7 months after SARS-CoV-2 vaccination. Every receptor here comes from a human donor who had recovered from COVID-19.

This chain connects TRBV11-1 to TRBJ1-2, with TRBD1 matching 9 bases. V shed 3 bases and J 10 bases; nucleotides not matched to a gene: 6. The germline V gene encodes CDR1 SGHAT and CDR2 FQDESV (reference sequence). CDR3 length: 13 amino acids. The CDR3 sequence: CASSFQDRGDYTF. CDR3 nucleotide sequence: TGTGCCAGCAGCTTCCAGGACAGGGGTGACTACACCTTC.

The gene calls are TRBV19 and TRBJ2-3; maybe TRBD2 (6 bases). The CDR3 contains 15 residues. CDR1 and CDR2 (germline): LNHDA, SQIVND (reference sequence). Trimming left V 3 bases short and J 0 bases short, with 10 bases between. CDR3 protein: CASSITSGSTDTQYF. The CDR3 DNA reads TGTGCCAGTAGTATCACAAGCGGGAGCACAGATACGCAGTATTTT.

V usage is TRBV6-1 and J usage is TRBJ2-7, with D tentatively TRBD2 (5 bases). V was clipped by 6 bases and J by 3 bases, with 18 bases between them. Germline V lookup: CDR1 MNHNS, CDR2 SASEGT. The CDR3 has 15 amino acids. The chain's CDR3 is CASRRGSQGYYEQYF. CDR3 bases: TGTGCCAGCAGAAGAGGGTCACAAGGCTACTACGAGCAGTACTTC.

This clonotype was seen a handful of times. The chain carries TRBV6-1 and TRBJ2-7; D is possibly TRBD2 (6 bases). The CDR3 spans 14 residues. V gave up 4 bases and J gave up 3 bases, with 13 bases separating them. Germline CDR1 and CDR2: MNHNS and SASEGT. DNA for the CDR3: TGTGCCAGCAGTGCTACCGGACTACTCTACGAGCAGTACTTC. Its protein product is CASSATGLLYEQYF.

The chain joins TRBV20-1 to TRBJ1-5; TRBD1 aligns across 10 bases. The ends lost 5 bases at V and 6 bases at J; junction bases unmatched: 7. Germline CDR1 DFQATT, CDR2 SNEGSKA (reference sequence). This CDR3 spans 14 amino acids. CDR3 protein: CSAEDRGFGQPQHF. The CDR3 region has the DNA TGCAGTGCTGAGGACAGGGGGTTTGGTCAGCCCCAGCATTTT.

This clonotype was seen only a few times. J is TRBJ2-7 and V is TRBV21-1; TRBD1 reflects the table's D call only, with no check against the DNA. TRBV21-1 is termed a pseudogene. The CDR3 is made up of 17 amino acids. The CDR3 bases are TGTGCCAGCAGCGCCCATGGGGGCCGTACGACTACCTACGAGCAGTACTTC. Protein: CASSAHGGRTTTYEQYF.

By share, this clonotype counts as medium-sized. The chain employs TRBV28 and TRBJ2-6; D gene ambiguous. This CDR3 is built from 17 residues. Trimming took 7 bases from V and 0 from J, leaving 16 bases between them. Looked up from germline, CDR1 is MDHEN and CDR2 is SYDVKM. CDR3 in DNA: TGTGCCAGCAACCAACAGCCCAGCATCTCTGGGGCCAACGTCCTGACTTTC. Its protein is CASNQQPSISGANVLTF.

This chain joins TRBV20-1 and TRBJ1-6; no clear D. The V end lost 5 bases, the J end lost 10 bases, and 15 bases lay between the germline ends. This CDR3 contains 13 residues. Germline V gene lookup returns CDR1 DFQATT and CDR2 SNEGSKA (reference sequence). In nucleotides, the CDR3 is TGCAGTGCTCGTAGGGCAGAGGCATCACCCCTCCACTTT. It encodes CSARRAEASPLHF.